This is a list of T cell receptor beta chains from one sample in a study of blood T cell repertoires in COVID-19. Only in-frame clones appear in the TCRdb table, and some are missing; sequencing was by immunoSEQ multiplex PCR. The top ten clones hold around 1.8% of a sample with fewer than 500,000 clones, 87% of them seen once. Material for sequencing was PBMCs or T cells enriched from blood (not recorded which). Every receptor here comes from a woman younger than 35 with acute COVID-19. The CDR3 runs from the conserved cysteine through the conserved F or W. D genes are given only for firm matches. Only some rows state a clone size, as once, few, many or a class for expanded clones.

>-|TRBD2|TRBV24-1|TRBJ2-7
CATSDAGTSGGVQYF
TGTGCCACCAGTGACGCCGGGACTAGCGGAGGGGTTCAGTACTTC
>-|TRBD1|TRBV28|TRBJ2-7
CASSEQGATYEQYF
TGTGCCAGCAGTGAACAGGGGGCAACCTACGAGCAGTACTTC
>-|-|TRBV10-3|TRBJ1-6
CAISEVGSPNSPLHF
TGTGCCATCAGTGAGGTTGGCAGTCCTAATTCACCCCTCCACTTT
>-|TRBD1|TRBV4-3|TRBJ2-7
CASSQVYRGAYEQYF
TGCGCCAGCAGCCAAGTTTACAGGGGAGCCTACGAGCAGTACTTC
>-|-|TRBV4-3|TRBJ2-1
CASSQEAAGSSYNEQFF
TGCGCCAGCAGCCAAGAAGCTGCGGGCAGCTCCTACAATGAGCAGTTCTTC
>few|-|TRBV10-3|TRBJ2-5
CAMAERGYQETQYF
TGTGCCATGGCTGAGAGGGGGTACCAAGAGACCCAGTACTTC
>-|TRBD1|TRBV9|TRBJ2-1
CASSLTRDRGWVWSSYNEQFF
TGTGCCAGCAGCCTTACCCGGGACAGGGGGTGGGTCTGGAGCTCCTACAATGAGCAGTTCTTC
>once|-|TRBV20-1|TRBJ2-7
CSAIRGYEQYF
TGCAGTGCTATAAGGGGCTACGAGCAGTACTTC
>once|-|TRBV28|TRBJ1-4
CASSLGGEKLFF
TGTGCCAGCAGTTTGGGAGGGGAAAAACTGTTTTTT
>-|-|TRBV7-9|TRBJ1-3
CASSLALPSLTSGNTIYF
TGTGCCAGCAGCTTAGCCCTACCAAGCCTTACGTCTGGAAACACCATATATTTT
>few|TRBD1|TRBV2|TRBJ1-2
CASSYNLDREGYTF
TGTGCCAGCAGCTACAACCTGGACAGGGAAGGCTACACCTTC